Following are 7 T cell receptor beta chains from one sample sequenced in a study of blood T cell repertoires in COVID-19. Sequencing used immunoSEQ multiplex PCR; TCRdb keeps in-frame clones, though not all of them. The sample contains over 150,000 clones, 80% to 90% of which appear only once. Sequencing was carried out using peripheral blood. Receptors were obtained from a woman in her sixties or seventies who had recovered from COVID-19.

This rearrangement joins TRBV3-1 (or the pseudogene TRBV3-2) to TRBJ2-5; D is possibly TRBD2 (5 bases). In germline, CDR1 is LGHDT, CDR2 YNNKEL (reference sequence). Between the trimmed V and J ends, which lost 0 bases and 5 bases, there was a span of 10 bases. The CDR3 has 14 amino acids. Here the CDR3 DNA reads TGTGCCAGCAGCCAAGATCCTAGCACCGAGACCCAGTACTTC. Translated: CASSQDPSTETQYF.

The CDR3 nucleotides read TGTGCCAGCAGTTTTCCCGACAGGCAAGAGACCCAGTACTTC. Translating gives CASSFPDRQETQYF. V and J are TRBV28 and TRBJ2-5; perhaps TRBD1 as D (6 bases). The CDR3 contains 14 residues. Germline CDR1 reads MDHEN; CDR2 reads SYDVKM. The germline V and J ends were trimmed by 3 bases and 2 bases, with 10 bases remaining between them.

V and J are TRBV2 and TRBJ2-7; D call uncertain. The CDR3 has 12 residues. CDR1 and CDR2 (germline): SNHLY, FYNNEI. The ends were cut back, 6 bases at V and 4 bases at J, with 10 bases in the middle. CDR3 sequence (DNA): TGTGCCAGCAGCCCCTTCCGGTACGAGCAGTACTTC. Translating gives CASSPFRYEQYF.

The chain uses TRBV28 and TRBJ1-1; 8 positions agree with TRBD1. Losses at the gene ends were 3 bases for V and 4 bases for J; bases not matched to a gene: 7. Per the germline V gene, CDR1 is MDHEN and CDR2 is SYDVKM. The CDR3 is 15 amino acids. This CDR3 is CASSFPGTGGTEAFF. CDR3 in DNA: TGTGCCAGCAGTTTTCCCGGGACAGGAGGCACTGAAGCTTTCTTT.

This chain links TRBV12-3 or TRBV12-4 with TRBJ1-5; TRBD1 matches at 10 bases. There are 13 residues in the CDR3. J gave up 3 bases and V 10 bases, and 3 bases lay outside the gene matches. CDR3 region: CATGQGDNQPQHF. The CDR3 region has the DNA TGTGCCACCGGACAGGGGGACAATCAGCCCCAGCATTTT.

This clone was seen just once. The V call is TRBV2, the J call TRBJ2-1, with TRBD1 identical over 7 bases. The germline CDR1 and CDR2 sequences are SNHLY and FYNNEI. The CDR3 runs 16 residues. V was pared by 3 bases and J by 6 bases, with 11 bases of the junction left unmatched. CDR3 protein: CASSDPDRVGINEQFF. The CDR3 region has the DNA TGTGCCAGCAGTGACCCAGACAGGGTGGGGATCAATGAGCAGTTCTTC.

The chain links TRBV27 to TRBJ2-7; 10 bases map to TRBD2. The J segment lost 3 bases and the V segment lost 3 bases, leaving 8 bases of the junction unmatched. Per the germline V gene, CDR1 is MNHEY and CDR2 is SMNVEV (reference sequence). This CDR3 is built from 16 residues. The CDR3: CASSLGGSSGGYEQYF. The DNA of the CDR3 is TGTGCCAGCAGTTTGGGCGGATCTAGCGGGGGCTACGAGCAGTACTTC.